This T cell receptor (beta chain) was obtained from a study of shared clonotypes between healthy human individuals (TCRdb year 2020). Concerning the study at large: The cohort comprised two women and three men aged 18 to 49 years. Per donor, three plates each were used for CD4 naive and CD4 memory, two for CD8 naive, and one for CD8 memory. Blood TCR repertoires of roughly five healthy adults were deeply sequenced to estimate repertoire size and the extent of clonotype sharing between individuals. To increase sequencing depth and limit assay-specific biases, TCR repertoire library preparation and sequencing were carried out by different laboratories using diverse techniques. Per donor, leukapheresis produced somewhere between about 0.8 and 9 billion PBMCs.

Reading the germline V gene gives CDR1 MGHRA and CDR2 YSYEKL. Trimming removed 0 bases from V and 2 bases from J; the gene matches leave 11 bases unexplained. Spanning cysteine to phenylalanine, the CDR3 consists of 21 amino acids. The DNA shown is the 63-base CDR3, in frame from base 1. Using the deep immunoSEQ assay, multiplex PCR amplified TCR CDR3 regions from genomic DNA. Extracted genomic DNA from each cell subset was spread evenly across all wells of several immunoSEQ 96-well plates, with each plate serving as a replicate. For sorted subsets, about 200 ng genomic DNA, equal to some 30,000 T cell genomes, was loaded into each replicate PCR. The purified libraries were quantified using a Qubit 3.0 fluorometer, sized with a Bioanalyzer 2100, and then quantified again using the KAPA Library Quantification kit. Each immunoSEQ 96-well plate was sequenced on its own single-read 150-cycle Illumina NextSeq 550 flow cell. The authors' analysis ran thus. The immunoSEQ output contained only junctional sequences without quality scores, so filtering could not match that applied to full-length reads. To assign V/J genes and CDR3, sequences were annotated against IMGT germline references using PyIR, a Python wrapper for IgBLAST v1.9. Reads with weak V/J assignments (E-value above 1e-6), missing CDR3, stop codons, out-of-frame junctions, or ambiguous translated residues were removed. V3J clonotypes were defined as sequences sharing an identical inferred V gene, J gene, and CDR3 amino acid sequence. The percentage overlap between two repertoires was calculated by dividing the number of shared unique clonotypes by the size of the smaller repertoire. Three approaches were used to assess repertoire richness: RTK rarefaction, the Chao1 estimator, and Recon v2.1 estimates of unobserved clonotypes. Generation probabilities were computed with OLGA for all TCRbeta clonotypes obtained by the gDNA method from a handful of donors. The table was pulled from immuneACCESS by TCRdb, which kept in-frame rearrangements only. Such tables lose some clones; where checked, under half of the loss comes from unresolved V genes, and the rest has no known cause. The V and J calls and clone size come from that table; D and trimming were worked out from the DNA. This sample holds millions of clones; about 95% were observed only once. Of the sample, about 1.1% is held by the ten largest clones.

CD8 naive samples consisted of CD45RO-negative cells that were positively selected for CCR7, yielding a CD45RA+CCR7+ population without TemRA cells. The donors were healthy, HIV-negative adults with no recently reported acute infections or vaccinations. Every donor was a Caucasian adult living in Nashville, Tennessee, USA. Blood was obtained by leukapheresis, after which PBMCs were separated by Ficoll-Histopaque density gradient centrifugation and cryopreserved in liquid nitrogen vapor phase. Purity and quantity of every magnetically sorted T cell population were checked by analytical flow cytometry. Genomic DNA was isolated from every sorted fraction and measured by UV absorbance on a Nanodrop 2000c. Remarks on this clone: Its antigen remains unidentified. No base qualities exist here, and no much larger clone lies one base off it.

Study-wide conclusions, independent of this receptor: Based on pairwise subsampling, the degree of clonotype sharing among donors was expected to be affected by sequencing depth. Because the study included only a small number of donors, the genetic and exposure-history diversity represented was limited. Even with the large sequencing depth, rarefaction of the sorted-subset datasets indicated that sequencing was incomplete. Estimated clonotype richness was generally larger for naive than for memory subsets. Sampling was restricted to blood, and TCR repertoires in tissues likely differ from the TCR repertoires found in blood. Compared with non-shared clonotypes, the clonotypes found in all four sorted-subset donors had higher generation probabilities. When several donors were compared, the shared fraction of clonotypes was around 5% for naive CD4, 3.5% to 4% for naive CD8, 2% to 2.5% for memory CD4, and 0.35% to 0.4% for memory CD8.

This TCR was recovered from a man aged 18 to 29 in good health. Recombination connected TRBV4-1 to TRBJ2-1; 15 bases in the junction line up with TRBD2. The source material was naive CD8+ T cells sorted from blood. In light of the paper, this sample's cell subset or site label describes: CD45RA+CCR7+. The DNA is TGCGCCAGCAGCCAAGAAGAAGGACTAGCGGGAGGGGTGAGGACCTACAATGAGCAGTTCTTC. This gives the protein CASSQEEGLAGGVRTYNEQFF.